These T cell receptor beta chains were read from a single sample in a study of shared clonotypes between healthy human individuals. Produced via immunoSEQ multiplex PCR; TCRdb's table is partial and in-frame only. The sample records about 680,000 clones, under 95% being singletons. Specimen: naive CD8+ T cells sorted from blood. All receptors come from a man aged 25 to 40 in good health. Each CDR3 is given with its conserved first and last residue. D genes are given only for firm matches. Some rows have no size entry. The others give once, few or many, or a class for an expanded clone.

d_call	j_call	clone_size	v_call	cdr3_aa	cdr3_nt
TRBD1	TRBJ2-1	-	TRBV2	CASSDGTDNEQFF	TGTGCCAGCAGTGACGGGACAGACAATGAGCAGTTCTTC
-	TRBJ1-1	-	TRBV25-1	CASSDGGAAEAFF	TGTGCCAGCAGTGACGGGGGAGCAGCTGAAGCTTTCTTT
TRBD2	TRBJ2-5	-	TRBV19	CASSITAGVSETQYF	TGTGCCAGTAGTATAACGGCGGGAGTGTCTGAGACCCAGTACTTC
TRBD1	TRBJ2-5	-	TRBV6-6	CASSSTPGGETQYF	TGTGCCAGCAGTTCAACCCCAGGGGGAGAGACCCAGTACTTC
TRBD1	TRBJ2-1	-	TRBV5-5	CASSMDRGPYNEQFF	TGTGCCAGCAGCATGGACAGGGGGCCTTACAATGAGCAGTTCTTC
TRBD1	TRBJ1-4	-	TRBV6-6	CASRDGTGGGEKLFF	TGTGCCAGCAGGGATGGGACAGGCGGGGGTGAAAAACTGTTTTTT
TRBD2	TRBJ2-7	-	TRBV19	CASSPLAGGSYEQYF	TGTGCCAGTAGTCCCCTAGCGGGAGGTTCCTACGAGCAGTACTTC
-	TRBJ2-1	-	TRBV15	CAIAGSYNEQFF	TGTGCCATCGCCGGCAGTTACAATGAGCAGTTCTTC
TRBD2	TRBJ2-1	-	TRBV9	CASSSRGLADNEQFF	TGTGCCAGCAGCTCCAGGGGACTAGCGGACAATGAGCAGTTCTTC
-	TRBJ2-1	-	TRBV7-2	CASSHHPGGDYNEQFF	TGTGCCAGCAGCCACCACCCCGGAGGGGACTACAATGAGCAGTTCTTC
TRBD2	TRBJ2-3	-	TRBV27	CASSLGTSRFTDTQYF	TGTGCCAGCAGTTTAGGGACTAGCCGATTCACAGATACGCAGTATTTT
-	TRBJ2-1	few	TRBV28	CASSLLATHNEQFF	TGTGCCAGCAGTTTACTAGCGACCCACAATGAGCAGTTCTTC
TRBD1	TRBJ1-5	once	TRBV27	CASSGTGAGFNQPQHF	TGTGCCAGCAGTGGGACAGGGGCCGGTTTCAATCAGCCCCAGCATTTT
-	TRBJ2-3	few	TRBV7-9	CASSPPLAQADTQYF	TGTGCCAGCAGCCCCCCGCTGGCTCAGGCGGATACGCAGTATTTT
-	TRBJ2-3	-	TRBV27	CASSLYGGADTQYF	TGTGCCAGCAGTTTGTACGGGGGCGCAGATACGCAGTATTTT
TRBD1	TRBJ2-1	-	TRBV2	CASEDRGNEQFF	TGTGCCAGCGAGGACAGGGGGAATGAGCAGTTCTTC
-	TRBJ2-7	-	TRBV21-1	CASSNGTASYEQYF	TGTGCCAGCAGCAACGGGACCGCCTCCTACGAGCAGTACTTC
-	TRBJ2-1	-	TRBV27	CASRGKGNEQFF	TGTGCCAGCAGGGGGAAGGGTAATGAGCAGTTCTTC
-	TRBJ1-3	-	TRBV15	CATSRGTFSGNTIYF	TGTGCCACCAGCAGAGGGACATTCTCTGGAAACACCATATATTTT
-	TRBJ2-7	-	TRBV27	CASSLSYPPTGEQYF	TGTGCCAGCAGTTTATCGTACCCCCCTACTGGGGAGCAGTACTTC
TRBD2	TRBJ2-1	-	TRBV7-6	CASSAGGINEQFF	TGTGCCAGCAGCGCGGGAGGGATAAATGAGCAGTTCTTC
-	TRBJ2-3	-	TRBV9	CASSVGEGGATDTQYF	TGTGCCAGCAGCGTAGGTGAGGGGGGCGCCACAGATACGCAGTATTTT
-	TRBJ2-1	-	TRBV6-1	CASNLGQNEQFF	TGTGCCAGCAACCTCGGGCAAAATGAGCAGTTCTTC
TRBD2	TRBJ2-1	few	TRBV7-9	CASSPGLAGSDEQFF	TGTGCCAGCAGCCCGGGACTAGCGGGATCGGATGAGCAGTTCTTC
TRBD2	TRBJ2-1	-	TRBV5-1	CASSLTSGRSYNEQFF	TGCGCCAGCAGCTTAACTAGCGGGAGGTCCTACAATGAGCAGTTCTTC
-	TRBJ1-2	-	TRBV14	CASSQEPQYGYTF	TGTGCCAGCAGCCAAGAACCCCAATATGGCTACACCTTC
TRBD2	TRBJ2-7	few	TRBV7-2	CASSLAGTSYHEQYF	TGTGCCAGCAGCTTAGCGGGGACTAGCTACCACGAGCAGTACTTC
TRBD1	TRBJ1-5	-	TRBV5-1	CASSLGPQTGGAGQPQHF	TGCGCCAGCAGCTTGGGACCCCAGACAGGGGGCGCGGGTCAGCCCCAGCATTTT
-	TRBJ2-3	-	TRBV6-1	CASSGRQAVNTQYF	TGTGCCAGCAGTGGGAGACAGGCCGTAAATACGCAGTATTTT
-	TRBJ1-5	-	TRBV2	CASSTGFLRNQPQHF	TGTGCCAGCAGTACAGGGTTTTTGCGCAATCAGCCCCAGCATTTT
TRBD2	TRBJ2-1	-	TRBV28	CASTPAGSGNEQFF	TGTGCCAGCACCCCAGCGGGAAGCGGCAATGAGCAGTTCTTC
-	TRBJ2-7	-	TRBV28	CASSPNYEQYF	TGTGCCAGCAGTCCGAACTACGAGCAGTACTTC
TRBD1	TRBJ2-7	-	TRBV27	CASSSRQGVRYYEQYF	TGTGCCAGCAGTTCCCGACAGGGGGTCCGCTACTACGAGCAGTACTTC
TRBD2	TRBJ2-5	-	TRBV25-1	CASSESVSGTWQETQYF	TGTGCCAGCAGTGAATCAGTTAGCGGGACCTGGCAAGAGACCCAGTACTTC
-	TRBJ2-3	-	TRBV4-1	CASSQEPALQDTQYF	TGCGCCAGCAGCCAAGAACCAGCCCTTCAAGATACGCAGTATTTT
-	TRBJ2-7	-	TRBV7-8	CASSLDGEILFEQYF	TGTGCCAGCAGCTTAGATGGTGAGATCCTTTTCGAGCAGTACTTC
-	TRBJ1-2	-	TRBV23-1	CASSQCGRANGYTF	TGCGCCAGCAGTCAATGCGGGAGGGCTAATGGCTACACCTTC
-	TRBJ2-7	-	TRBV19	CASSLRDAWYEQYF	TGTGCCAGTAGTCTGAGGGATGCCTGGTACGAGCAGTACTTC
-	TRBJ2-7	-	TRBV19	CASSPGTAYEQYF	TGTGCCAGTAGTCCCGGGACTGCATACGAGCAGTACTTC
-	TRBJ2-1	-	TRBV27	CASSNGPLGAHSYNEQFF	TGTGCCAGCAGTAACGGACCCCTAGGGGCCCATTCCTACAATGAGCAGTTCTTC
-	TRBJ2-7	-	TRBV5-5	CASSPFTASYEQYF	TGTGCCAGCAGCCCCTTTACTGCCTCATACGAGCAGTACTTC
TRBD2	TRBJ2-7	-	TRBV7-9	CASSVLPGLAGQYEQYF	TGTGCCAGCAGCGTACTCCCGGGACTAGCGGGGCAATACGAGCAGTACTTC
TRBD2	TRBJ2-1	-	TRBV27	CASSFKGLADYNEQFF	TGTGCCAGCAGTTTTAAGGGACTAGCGGATTACAATGAGCAGTTCTTC
TRBD2	TRBJ2-6	-	TRBV5-8	CASSSGLAGGNSGANVLTF	TGTGCCAGCAGCTCGGGACTAGCGGGAGGAAACTCTGGGGCCAACGTCCTGACTTTC
TRBD2	TRBJ2-1	-	TRBV15	CATSREGLATTSEQFF	TGTGCCACCAGCAGAGAGGGACTAGCAACAACCAGCGAGCAGTTCTTC